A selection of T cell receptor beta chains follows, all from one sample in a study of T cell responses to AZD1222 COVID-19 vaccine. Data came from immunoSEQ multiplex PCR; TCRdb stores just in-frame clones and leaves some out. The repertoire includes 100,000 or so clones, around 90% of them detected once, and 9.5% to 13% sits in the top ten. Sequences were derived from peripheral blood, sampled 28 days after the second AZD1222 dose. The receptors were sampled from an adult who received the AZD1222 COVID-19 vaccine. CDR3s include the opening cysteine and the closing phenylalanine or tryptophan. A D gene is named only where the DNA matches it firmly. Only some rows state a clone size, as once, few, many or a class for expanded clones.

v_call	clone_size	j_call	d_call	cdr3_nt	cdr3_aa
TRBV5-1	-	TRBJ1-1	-	TGCGCCAGCAGTTTTGATGGCAGGGCTTCCTCTGAAGCTTTCTTT	CASSFDGRASSEAFF
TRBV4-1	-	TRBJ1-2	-	TGCGCCAGCAGCCAGGATATATCTAACTATGGCTACACCTTC	CASSQDISNYGYTF
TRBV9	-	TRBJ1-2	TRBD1	TGTGCCAGCAGCGTAGCAGGGGGCTATGGCTACACCTTC	CASSVAGGYGYTF
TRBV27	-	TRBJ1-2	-	TGTGCCAGCACCAGGTCCGGGGGAAGCAACTATGGCTACACCTTC	CASTRSGGSNYGYTF
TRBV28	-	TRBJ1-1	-	TGTGCCAGCAGGACGGGGACCGAAGCTTTCTTT	CASRTGTEAFF
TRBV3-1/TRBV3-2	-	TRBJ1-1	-	TGTGCCAGCAGCCAAGGGATGGGTGCCGGCACTGAAGCTTTCTTT	CASSQGMGAGTEAFF
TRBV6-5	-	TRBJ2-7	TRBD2	TGTGCCAGCAGGGCGGGAGATTTAGAGTATCAGCAGTACTTC	CASRAGDLEYQQYF
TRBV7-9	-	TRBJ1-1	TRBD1	TGTGCCAGCAGCTTATTACAGGGGTTGAACACTGAAGCTTTCTTT	CASSLLQGLNTEAFF
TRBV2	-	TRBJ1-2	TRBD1	TGTGCCACCCGTGGACAGGGGGACTATGGCTACACCTTC	CATRGQGDYGYTF
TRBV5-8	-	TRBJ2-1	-	TGTGCCAGCAGCTTGGGAACAGACAGCTACAATGAGCAGTTCTTC	CASSLGTDSYNEQFF
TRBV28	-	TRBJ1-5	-	TGTGCCAGCAAAAAGTATAGCAATCAGCCCCAGCATTTT	CASKKYSNQPQHF
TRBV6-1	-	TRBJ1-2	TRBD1	TGTGCCAGCAGTGAACTTGGGACAGGGGGCCTCACTAACTATGGCTACACCTTC	CASSELGTGGLTNYGYTF
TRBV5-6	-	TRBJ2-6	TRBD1	TGTGCCAGCAGCTGGGACAGGGGGGTCAACGTCCTGACTTTC	CASSWDRGVNVLTF
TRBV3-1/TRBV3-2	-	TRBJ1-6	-	TGTGCCAGCAGCCAAGCCCGTAAGACGTGGGCTAATAATTCACCCCTCCACTTT	CASSQARKTWANNSPLHF
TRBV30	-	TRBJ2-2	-	TGTGCCTGGACCCAGTCCCACGGGACCGGGGAGCTGTTTTTT	CAWTQSHGTGELFF
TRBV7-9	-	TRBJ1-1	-	TGTGCCAGCAGCTTAGCTCAAAGGGGGTCCAGTGAAGCTTTCTTT	CASSLAQRGSSEAFF
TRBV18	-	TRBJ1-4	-	TGTGCCAGCTCACCCCTTAGAGACAGTAATGAAAAACTGTTTTTT	CASSPLRDSNEKLFF
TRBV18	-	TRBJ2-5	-	TGTGCCAGCTCCCCGATGGGAGAGACCCAGTACTTC	CASSPMGETQYF
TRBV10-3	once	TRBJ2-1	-	TGTGCCATCAGTGCGGGACAAGATAGGAATGAGCAGTTCTTC	CAISAGQDRNEQFF
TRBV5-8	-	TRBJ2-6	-	TGTGCCAGCAGCTTGCGGCAGGGTCGGGCCAACGTCCTGACTTTC	CASSLRQGRANVLTF
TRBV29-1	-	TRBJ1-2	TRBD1	TGCAGCGTTCAGGGGGCAGATGGCTACACCTTC	CSVQGADGYTF
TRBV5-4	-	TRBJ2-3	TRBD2	TGTGCCAGCAGCTCCAGACTAGCGGGGATCACAGATACGCAGTATTTT	CASSSRLAGITDTQYF
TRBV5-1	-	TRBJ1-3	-	TGCGCCAGCAGCTTGGGGCCGCAATCCCTACACACTGGAAACACCATATATTTT	CASSLGPQSLHTGNTIYF
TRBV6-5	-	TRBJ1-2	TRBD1	TGTGCCAGCATGACAGGGTCTAACTATGGCTACACCTTC	CASMTGSNYGYTF
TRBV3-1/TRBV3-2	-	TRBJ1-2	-	TGTGCCAGCAGCCAAGAAAGGGGCAGAGTTAACTATGGCTACACCTTC	CASSQERGRVNYGYTF
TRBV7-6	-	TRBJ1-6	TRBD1	TGTGCCAGCAGCTCAGGACAGGGGGAGAATTCACCCCTCCACTTT	CASSSGQGENSPLHF
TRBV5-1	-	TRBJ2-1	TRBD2	TGCGCCAGCAGCTTAAGTACTAGCGGGAGGGAGCCCAATGAGCAGTTCTTC	CASSLSTSGREPNEQFF
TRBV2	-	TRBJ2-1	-	TGTGCCAGCACCGAAGGGGCCCTGCGCAATGAGCAGTTCTTC	CASTEGALRNEQFF
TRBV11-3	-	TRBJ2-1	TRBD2	TGTGCCAGCAGCTCCGGGACTAGCGGGAGGGCAGCGTACAATGAGCAGTTCTTC	CASSSGTSGRAAYNEQFF
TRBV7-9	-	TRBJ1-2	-	TGTGCCAGCAGCTTAGGGGAGAACTATGGCTACACCTTC	CASSLGENYGYTF
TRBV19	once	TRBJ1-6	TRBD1	TGTGCCAGTAGTATCGGGGGTACCTTGGACAGGATGGATTCACCCCTCCACTTT	CASSIGGTLDRMDSPLHF
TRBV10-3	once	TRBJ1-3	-	TGTGCCATCTTCGATAACTCTGGAAACACCATATATTTT	CAIFDNSGNTIYF
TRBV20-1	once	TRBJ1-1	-	TGCAGTGCTAGGGTTAACACTGAAGCTTTCTTT	CSARVNTEAFF
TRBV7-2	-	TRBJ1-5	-	TGTGCCAGCAGCTTAGCGAAGCAGCCCCAGCATTTT	CASSLAKQPQHF
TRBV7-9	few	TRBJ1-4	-	TGTGCCAGCAGCCCCCGGAGGGAGCTTGGGACTAATGAAAAACTGTTTTTT	CASSPRRELGTNEKLFF
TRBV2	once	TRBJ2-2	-	TGTGCCAGCAGTTATGACAGTTGGGCCGGGGAGCTGTTTTTT	CASSYDSWAGELFF